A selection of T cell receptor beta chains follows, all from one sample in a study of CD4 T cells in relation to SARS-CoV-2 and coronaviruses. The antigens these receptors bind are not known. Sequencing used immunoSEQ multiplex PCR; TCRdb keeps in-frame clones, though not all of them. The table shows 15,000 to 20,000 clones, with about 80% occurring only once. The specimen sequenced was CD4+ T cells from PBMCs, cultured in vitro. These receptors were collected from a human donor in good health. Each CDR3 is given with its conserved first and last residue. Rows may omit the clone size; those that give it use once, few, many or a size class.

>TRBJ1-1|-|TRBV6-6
CASSYSNRGTEAFF
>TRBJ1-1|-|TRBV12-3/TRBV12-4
CANKGGAGTEAFF
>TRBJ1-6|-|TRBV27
CASSPLEGGGPPLHF
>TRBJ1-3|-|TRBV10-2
CASSPGRSGNTIYF
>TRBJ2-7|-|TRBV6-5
CASSPRQGGGYEQYF
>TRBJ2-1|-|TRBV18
CASSPRGDSYNEQFF
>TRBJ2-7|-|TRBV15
CATSRRSGTGGYEQYF
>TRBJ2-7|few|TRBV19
CASSIEHEQYF
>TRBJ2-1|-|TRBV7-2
CASSLWGIARDEQFF
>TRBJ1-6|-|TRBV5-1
CASSWGQSNSPLHF
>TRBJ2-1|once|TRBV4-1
CASSQGRAGIGSNEQFF
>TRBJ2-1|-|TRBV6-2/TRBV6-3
CASSAGTVARDEQFF
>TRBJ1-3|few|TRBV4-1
CASSQWTSSSGNTIYF
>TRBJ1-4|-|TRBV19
CATTPGAGTNEKLFF
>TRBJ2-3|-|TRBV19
CASRTTSGNTDTQYF
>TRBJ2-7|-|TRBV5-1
CASSLDGAGGPYEQYF
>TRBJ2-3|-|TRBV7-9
CASSLEMSTDTQYF
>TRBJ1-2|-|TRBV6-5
CASSRGQAANYGYTF
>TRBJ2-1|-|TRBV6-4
CASSAGTHNEQFF